The present entry profiles one TCR beta chain with its context. The sample belongs to a study of neoadjuvant nivolumab and ipilimumab in lung cancer. Sequenced by immunoSEQ multiplex PCR; TCRdb stores in-frame clones only, minus some. The sample contains more than 6,000 clones, about 72% of which appear only once. Sample: tumor tissue, taken after neoadjuvant nivolumab, alone or with ipilimumab, at or shortly before surgery. This receptor was obtained from an adult with non-small cell lung cancer.

DNA of the CDR3: TGTGCCAGCAGCTTAGGGACAGTGGGTCACGAGCAGTACTTC. It encodes CASSLGTVGHEQYF. This chain links TRBV7-6 with TRBJ2-7, with D possibly matching TRBD1 (6 bases). There are 14 residues in the CDR3. From germline, CDR1 is SGHVS and CDR2 FNYEAQ. Between the trimmed V and J ends, which lost 1 base and 5 bases, there was a span of 12 bases.